The rows below give T cell receptor beta chains drawn from one sample of a study of somatic mutations in cytotoxic T cells in rheumatoid arthritis. Sequencing used immunoSEQ multiplex PCR; TCRdb keeps in-frame clones, though not all of them. The table records under 15,000 clones, nearly 80% of them present only once. The sample comprised CD8+ T cells sorted from blood. Receptors were obtained from an adult with rheumatoid arthritis. The CDR3 runs from the conserved cysteine through the conserved F or W. A D gene is named only where the DNA matches it firmly. Clone size is stated in some rows and not others, as once, few, many or a class when expanded.

abundance	v_gene	j_gene	d_gene	CDR3aa	CDR3nt
.	TRBV5-1	TRBJ2-3	.	CASSGDSFPYTDTQYF	TGCGCCAGCAGCGGCGACAGTTTCCCTTACACAGATACGCAGTATTTT
.	TRBV6-1	TRBJ2-5	.	CASSGYRDPALQETQYF	TGTGCCAGCAGTGGATACCGGGACCCCGCCTTACAAGAGACCCAGTACTTC
large	TRBV6-1	TRBJ1-1	TRBD1	CASGKTGEGTEAFF	TGTGCCAGCGGGAAAACAGGGGAAGGTACTGAAGCTTTCTTT
.	TRBV4-1	TRBJ2-1	.	CASSLRHGSLPYNEQFF	TGCGCCAGCAGCCTAAGACACGGATCCTTGCCCTACAATGAGCAGTTCTTC
few	TRBV6-5	TRBJ2-7	TRBD2	CASSHGTSGAYEQYF	TGTGCCAGCAGTCATGGGACTAGCGGGGCCTACGAGCAGTACTTC
.	TRBV27	TRBJ1-1	TRBD1	CASTPSQGERGTEAFF	TGTGCCAGCACTCCGTCGCAGGGGGAAAGGGGAACTGAAGCTTTCTTT
.	TRBV7-9	TRBJ1-4	.	CASSEDLNEKLFF	TGTGCCAGCAGTGAAGACCTTAATGAAAAACTGTTTTTT
.	TRBV28	TRBJ1-3	.	CASSLRMGGSGNTIYF	TGTGCCAGCAGTCTACGAATGGGCGGGTCTGGAAACACCATATATTTT
.	TRBV7-2	TRBJ2-7	.	CASSFVGSSYEQYF	TGTGCCAGCAGCTTTGTGGGAAGTTCCTACGAGCAGTACTTC
once	TRBV28	TRBJ1-2	.	CASSATGLSNYGYTF	TGTGCCAGCAGTGCCACAGGGCTCTCGAACTATGGCTACACCTTC
.	TRBV5-1	TRBJ2-1	.	CASSLVEGSYNEQFF	TGCGCCAGCAGCTTGGTTGAGGGGTCCTACAATGAGCAGTTCTTC
.	TRBV4-1	TRBJ1-4	.	CASSPRAANEKLFF	TGCGCCAGCAGCCCCCGGGCCGCTAATGAAAAACTGTTTTTT
once	TRBV27	TRBJ1-5	.	CASSLKGNQPQHF	TGTGCCAGCAGTTTAAAGGGCAATCAGCCCCAGCATTTT
.	TRBV5-6	TRBJ2-1	TRBD2	CASSSLAGADNEQFF	TGTGCCAGCAGCTCTCTAGCGGGAGCTGACAATGAGCAGTTCTTC
.	TRBV4-1	TRBJ2-3	TRBD2	CASSQGTSGEGYVTDTQYF	TGCGCCAGCAGCCAAGGCACTAGCGGAGAGGGGTACGTCACAGATACGCAGTATTTT
.	TRBV10-3	TRBJ1-5	TRBD1	CATKTPGTGDQPQHF	TGTGCCACTAAAACCCCCGGGACAGGGGATCAGCCCCAGCATTTT
.	TRBV7-8	TRBJ1-5	.	CASSLEVGRGPQHF	TGTGCCAGCAGCTTAGAGGTCGGGAGAGGACCCCAGCATTTT
.	TRBV12-5	TRBJ2-5	TRBD1	CASVPGTEETQYF	TGTGCTAGTGTTCCAGGGACAGAAGAGACCCAGTACTTC
.	TRBV11-1	TRBJ2-5	TRBD2	CASSPGGPQETQYF	TGTGCCAGCAGCCCGGGAGGACCCCAAGAGACCCAGTACTTC
.	TRBV15	TRBJ2-3	.	CATRPGGASRDTQYF	TGTGCCACCAGGCCCGGGGGTGCTTCGAGGGATACGCAGTATTTT
large	TRBV30	TRBJ2-7	.	CASTFGQNSYEQYF	TGTGCCTCAACATTCGGGCAGAACTCCTACGAGCAGTACTTC
.	TRBV6-6	TRBJ1-5	.	CASSYDSNQPQHF	TGTGCCAGCAGTTACGATAGCAATCAGCCCCAGCATTTT
.	TRBV28	TRBJ2-7	TRBD2	CASSGLAYEQYF	TGTGCCAGCAGTGGACTAGCGTACGAGCAGTACTTC
.	TRBV30	TRBJ2-5	TRBD2	CAWSVIGGRGGETQYF	TGTGCCTGGAGTGTAATAGGCGGGAGAGGTGGGGAGACCCAGTACTTC
.	TRBV28	TRBJ2-6	TRBD1	CASSLRDRGPGANVLTF	TGTGCCAGCAGTTTGAGGGACAGGGGGCCTGGGGCCAACGTCCTGACTTTC
.	TRBV11-2	TRBJ2-1	TRBD2	CASSLDHQRELSDEQFF	TGTGCCAGCAGCTTAGATCACCAGCGGGAGTTGAGCGATGAGCAGTTCTTC
.	TRBV19	TRBJ2-3	TRBD2	CASWGGSPDTQYF	TGTGCCAGTTGGGGCGGGAGCCCAGATACGCAGTATTTT
.	TRBV14	TRBJ2-3	.	CASSPEVGGPTPTDTQYF	TGTGCCAGCAGCCCAGAGGTGGGCGGGCCTACACCGACAGATACGCAGTATTTT
few	TRBV5-1	TRBJ2-7	.	CASRSSYEQYF	TGCGCCAGCCGGAGCTCCTACGAGCAGTACTTC
.	TRBV5-6	TRBJ2-3	.	CASSREVTGTDTQYF	TGTGCCAGCTCCCGTGAGGTTACCGGCACAGATACGCAGTATTTT
.	TRBV7-2	TRBJ2-1	TRBD2	CASSLATLAGYSYNEQFF	TGTGCCAGCAGCTTAGCGACGCTAGCGGGTTACTCCTACAATGAGCAGTTCTTC
few	TRBV27	TRBJ1-1	.	CASSFRDGSTEAFF	TGTGCCAGCAGTTTCCGGGACGGGAGCACTGAAGCTTTCTTT
.	TRBV28	TRBJ1-3	.	CASSPPRDTYHVSGNTIYF	TGTGCCAGCAGTCCCCCACGGGACACCTACCATGTCTCTGGAAACACCATATATTTT
once	TRBV4-2	TRBJ2-7	.	CASSQGTAEQYF	TGTGCCAGCAGCCAAGGGACTGCCGAGCAGTACTTC
.	TRBV5-6	TRBJ2-2	.	CASSLEITGRFGELFF	TGTGCCAGCAGCTTGGAGATCACGGGACGTTTCGGGGAGCTGTTTTTT
.	TRBV6-5	TRBJ2-7	TRBD1	CASRTGLYYEQYF	TGTGCCAGCAGGACAGGGCTATACTACGAGCAGTACTTC
.	TRBV5-4	TRBJ2-7	.	CASSVQGAGEQYF	TGTGCCAGCAGCGTACAGGGAGCCGGCGAGCAGTACTTC
.	TRBV6-1	TRBJ2-2	.	CASSGGAHTGELFF	TGTGCCAGCAGTGGGGGGGCGCACACCGGGGAGCTGTTTTTT
.	TRBV4-1	TRBJ2-1	TRBD2	CASSQESLAGSYNEQFF	TGCGCCAGCAGCCAAGAGAGTCTAGCGGGCTCCTACAATGAGCAGTTCTTC
.	TRBV7-8	TRBJ2-1	TRBD2	CASSLDPAGLVYNEQFF	TGTGCCAGCAGCTTAGACCCTGCCGGACTAGTCTACAATGAGCAGTTCTTC
.	TRBV11-2	TRBJ2-3	.	CASSRTTTDTQYF	TGTGCCAGCAGCAGGACTACCACAGATACGCAGTATTTT
.	TRBV5-6	TRBJ2-1	.	CASSLVAFTYNEQFF	TGTGCCAGCAGCTTAGTCGCCTTCACCTACAATGAGCAGTTCTTC